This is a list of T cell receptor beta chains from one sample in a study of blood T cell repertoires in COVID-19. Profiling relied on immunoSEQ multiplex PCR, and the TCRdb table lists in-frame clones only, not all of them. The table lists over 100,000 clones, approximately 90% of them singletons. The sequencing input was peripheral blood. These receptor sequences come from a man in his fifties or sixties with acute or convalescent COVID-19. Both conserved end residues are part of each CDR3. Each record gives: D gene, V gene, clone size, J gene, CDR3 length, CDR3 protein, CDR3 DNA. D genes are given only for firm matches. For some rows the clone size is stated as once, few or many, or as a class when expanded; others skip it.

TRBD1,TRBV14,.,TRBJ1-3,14,CASSEQGIGNTIYF,TGTGCCAGCAGCGAACAGGGGATCGGAAACACCATATATTTT
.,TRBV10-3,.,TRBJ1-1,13,CAISEGGDPEAFF,TGTGCCATCAGTGAGGGAGGGGACCCTGAAGCTTTCTTT
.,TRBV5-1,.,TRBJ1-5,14,CASSLEGNNQPQHF,TGCGCCAGCAGCTTGGAGGGGAACAATCAGCCCCAGCATTTT
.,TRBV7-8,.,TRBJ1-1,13,CASSWRMNTEAFF,TGTGCCAGCAGCTGGCGGATGAACACTGAAGCTTTCTTT
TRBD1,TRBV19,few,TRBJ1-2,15,CASSATGGWNYGYTF,TGTGCCAGTAGTGCGACAGGGGGCTGGAACTATGGCTACACCTTC
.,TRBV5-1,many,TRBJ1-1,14,CASSLDSGGREAFF,TGCGCCAGCAGCTTGGATTCCGGGGGGCGGGAGGCTTTCTTT
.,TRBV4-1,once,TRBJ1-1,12,CASSQDTIRAFF,TGCGCCAGCAGCCAAGATACGATTAGAGCTTTCTTT
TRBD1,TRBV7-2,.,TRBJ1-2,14,CASSRDSSNYGYTF,TGTGCCAGCAGCCGGGACAGCTCTAACTATGGCTACACCTTC
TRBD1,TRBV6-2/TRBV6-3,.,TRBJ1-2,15,CASSYSPGQGYGYTF,TGTGCCAGCAGTTACTCCCCGGGACAGGGGTATGGCTACACCTTC
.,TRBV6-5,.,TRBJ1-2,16,CASSYLGGATSGGYTF,TGTGCCAGCAGTTACTTGGGAGGGGCTACCTCGGGGGGCTACACCTTC
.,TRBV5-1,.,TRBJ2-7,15,CASSLAQGGSYEQYF,TGCGCCAGCAGCTTGGCACAGGGTGGGAGCTACGAGCAGTACTTC
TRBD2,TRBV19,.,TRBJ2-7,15,CASSKTGGTSYEQYF,TGTGCCAGTAGTAAGACGGGGGGGACCTCCTACGAGCAGTACTTC
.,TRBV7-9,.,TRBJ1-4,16,CASSVRSGATNEKLFF,TGTGCCAGCAGCGTTAGGTCGGGGGCAACTAATGAAAAACTGTTTTTT
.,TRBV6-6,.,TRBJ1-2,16,CASSHKTGRIYYGYTF,TGTGCCAGCAGTCATAAGACAGGTAGAATTTACTATGGCTACACCTTC
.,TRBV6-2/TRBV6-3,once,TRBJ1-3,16,CASSYSTRVFGNTIYF,TGTGCCAGCAGTTACTCTACCAGGGTTTTTGGAAACACCATATATTTT
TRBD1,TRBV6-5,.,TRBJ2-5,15,CASSLTGTGQETQYF,TGTGCCAGCAGCTTGACAGGGACGGGCCAAGAGACCCAGTACTTC
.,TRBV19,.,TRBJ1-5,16,CASSIRQAQNNQPQHF,TGTGCCAGTAGTATAAGACAGGCCCAAAACAATCAGCCCCAGCATTTT
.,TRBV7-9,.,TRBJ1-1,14,CASSFTGANTEAFF,TGTGCCAGCAGCTTTACAGGAGCGAACACTGAAGCTTTCTTT